This T cell receptor (beta chain) originates from a study of CD8+CD57+ T cells in acquired aplastic anemia. The overall study: Each DNA sample taken from sorted CD4+ and CD8+ cells came to about 3.2 ug on average.

Study-level findings and limits: Controls did not differ significantly from patients in CD8+ Simpson's diversity. A set of about 30 CD8+ CDR3 sequences was shared between patients and controls, and these sequences appeared highly expressed in patients.

Genomic DNA was employed as the template in profiling TCR beta VDJ and CDR3. TCRdb processed the reads anew with MiXCR; each CDR3 protein has one entry. The repertoire holds roughly 500,000 distinct CDR3 sequences, with around 33% as singletons. As regards this clonotype: Its antigen is unidentified.

CD8+CD57+ cell expansion had been shown by flow cytometry in patients chosen for sequencing. Trimming removed 4 bases at V and 0 bases at J, with 16 bases between. CDR3 size: 17 residues. Germline V CDR1 and CDR2: SNHLY, FYNNEI. The sequenced material came from sorted CD4+, CD8+, or CD8+CD57+ T cells (not recorded which) from PBMCs. The receptor comes from a human donor with aplastic anemia. The chain joins TRBV2 to TRBJ1-3; D possibly corresponds to TRBD1 (5 bases). The CDR3: CASSVLGGGLSGNTIYF. The CDR3 nucleotides read TGTGCCAGCAGTGTCTTAGGTGGGGGACTCTCTGGAAACACCATATATTTT.